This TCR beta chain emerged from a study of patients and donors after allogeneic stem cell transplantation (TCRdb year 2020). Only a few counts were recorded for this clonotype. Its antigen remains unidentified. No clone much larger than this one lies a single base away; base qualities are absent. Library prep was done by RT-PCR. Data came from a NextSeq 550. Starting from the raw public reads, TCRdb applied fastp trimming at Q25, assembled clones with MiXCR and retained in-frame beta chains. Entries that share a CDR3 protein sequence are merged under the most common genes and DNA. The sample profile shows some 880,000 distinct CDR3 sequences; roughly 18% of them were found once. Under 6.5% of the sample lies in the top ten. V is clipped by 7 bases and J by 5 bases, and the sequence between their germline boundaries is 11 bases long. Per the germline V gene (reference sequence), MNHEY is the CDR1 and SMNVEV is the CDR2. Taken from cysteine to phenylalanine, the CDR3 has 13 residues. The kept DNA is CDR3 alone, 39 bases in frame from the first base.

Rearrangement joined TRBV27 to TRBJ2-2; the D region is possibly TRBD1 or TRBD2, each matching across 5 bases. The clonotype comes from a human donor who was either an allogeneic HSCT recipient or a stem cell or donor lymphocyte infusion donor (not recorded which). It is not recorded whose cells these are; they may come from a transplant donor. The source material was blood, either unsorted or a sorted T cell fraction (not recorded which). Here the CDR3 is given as CASTLGPTGELFF. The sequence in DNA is TGTGCCAGCACCCTGGGACCAACCGGGGAGCTGTTTTTT.